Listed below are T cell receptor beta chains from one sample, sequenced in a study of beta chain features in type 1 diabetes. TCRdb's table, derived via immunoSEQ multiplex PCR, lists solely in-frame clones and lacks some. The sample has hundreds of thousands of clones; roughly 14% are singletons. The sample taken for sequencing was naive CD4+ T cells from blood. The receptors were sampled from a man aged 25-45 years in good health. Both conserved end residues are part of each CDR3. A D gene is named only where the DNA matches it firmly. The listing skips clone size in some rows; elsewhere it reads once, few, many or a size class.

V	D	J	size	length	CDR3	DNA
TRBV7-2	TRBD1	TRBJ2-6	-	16	CASSLLTGAGANVLTF	TGTGCCAGCAGCCTATTGACAGGGGCTGGGGCCAACGTCCTGACTTTC
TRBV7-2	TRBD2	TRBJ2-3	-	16	CASSYDSGASTDTQYF	TGTGCCAGCAGCTACGACAGCGGGGCTAGCACAGATACGCAGTATTTT
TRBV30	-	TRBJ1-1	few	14	CAWSVLMAGTEAFF	TGTGCCTGGAGTGTACTAATGGCCGGGACTGAAGCTTTCTTT
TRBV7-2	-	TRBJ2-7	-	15	CASSFRDGLSYEQYF	TGTGCCAGCAGCTTCCGGGACGGCCTCTCCTACGAGCAGTACTTC
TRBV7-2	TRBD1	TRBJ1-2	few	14	CASSPGRGLNGYTF	TGTGCCAGCAGCCCCGGAAGGGGGCTGAATGGCTACACCTTC
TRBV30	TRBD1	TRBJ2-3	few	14	CAWSAQGGTDTQYF	TGTGCCTGGAGTGCACAGGGGGGAACAGATACGCAGTATTTT
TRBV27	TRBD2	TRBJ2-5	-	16	CASSPRTSGIQETQYF	TGTGCCAGCAGTCCAAGGACTAGCGGGATCCAAGAGACCCAGTACTTC
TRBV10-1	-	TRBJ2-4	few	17	CASSELTGMGVKNIQYF	TGCGCCAGCAGTGAGCTTACAGGGATGGGGGTCAAAAACATTCAGTACTTC
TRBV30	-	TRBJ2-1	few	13	CAWSVLVVTEQFF	TGTGCCTGGAGTGTACTAGTGGTAACTGAGCAGTTCTTC
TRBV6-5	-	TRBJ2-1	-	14	CASSYQKDKDEQFF	TGTGCCAGCAGTTACCAAAAAGACAAGGATGAGCAGTTCTTC
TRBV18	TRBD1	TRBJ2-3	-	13	CASSRTGLDTQYF	TGTGCCAGCTCACGGACAGGGTTGGATACGCAGTATTTT
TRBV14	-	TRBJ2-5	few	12	CASSQMGETQYF	TGTGCCAGCAGCCAAATGGGGGAGACCCAGTACTTC
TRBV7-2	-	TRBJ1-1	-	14	CASSFTGLWTEAFF	TGTGCCAGCAGCTTCACAGGGCTCTGGACTGAAGCTTTCTTT
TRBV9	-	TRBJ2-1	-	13	CASSGRTVNEQFF	TGTGCCAGCAGCGGACGGACAGTCAATGAGCAGTTCTTC
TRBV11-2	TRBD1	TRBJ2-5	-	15	CASSLLTGNQETQYF	TGTGCCAGCAGCCTCCTGACAGGGAACCAAGAGACCCAGTACTTC
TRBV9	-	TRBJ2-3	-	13	CASSVEPSDTQYF	TGTGCCAGCAGCGTAGAACCTTCGGATACGCAGTATTTT
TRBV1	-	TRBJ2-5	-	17	CTSSQGTSGATRETQYF	TGCACCAGCAGCCAGGGGACTAGCGGGGCTACTAGAGAGACCCAGTACTTC
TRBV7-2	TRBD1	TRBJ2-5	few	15	CASSLAGTGQETQYF	TGTGCCAGCAGCTTAGCCGGGACAGGCCAAGAGACCCAGTACTTC
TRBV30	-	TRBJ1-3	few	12	CAWRGSGNTIYF	TGTGCCTGGAGGGGCTCTGGAAACACCATATATTTT
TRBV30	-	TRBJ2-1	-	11	CAWSGRVEQFF	TGTGCCTGGAGTGGACGGGTTGAGCAGTTCTTC
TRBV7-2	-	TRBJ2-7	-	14	CASSLTPSGYEQYF	TGTGCCAGCAGCTTGACCCCGTCGGGTTACGAGCAGTACTTC
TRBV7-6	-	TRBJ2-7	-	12	CASSLAGGEQYF	TGTGCCAGCAGCTTAGCTGGGGGTGAGCAGTACTTC
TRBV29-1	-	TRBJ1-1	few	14	CSVAQDGGNTEAFF	TGCAGCGTTGCCCAGGACGGGGGGAACACTGAAGCTTTCTTT
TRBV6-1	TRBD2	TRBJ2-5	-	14	CASRYLRGKETQYF	TGTGCCAGCAGATACCTGCGGGGGAAAGAGACCCAGTACTTC
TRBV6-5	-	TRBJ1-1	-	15	CASSYLANVGTEAFF	TGTGCCAGCAGTTATTTGGCTAACGTAGGCACTGAAGCTTTCTTT
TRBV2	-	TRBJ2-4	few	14	CASSNVAGIDIQYF	TGTGCCAGCTCCAATGTTGCCGGTATAGACATTCAGTACTTC
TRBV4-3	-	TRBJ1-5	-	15	CASSQVLGGNQPQHF	TGCGCCAGCAGCCAAGTTTTGGGGGGAAATCAGCCCCAGCATTTT
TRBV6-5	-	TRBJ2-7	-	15	CASSSPITGTYEQYF	TGTGCCAGCAGTTCACCTATAACAGGGACGTACGAGCAGTACTTC
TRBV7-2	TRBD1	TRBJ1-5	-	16	CASSLGRDRGNQPQHF	TGTGCCAGCAGCTTAGGCCGGGACAGGGGTAATCAGCCCCAGCATTTT